The rows below give T cell receptor beta chains drawn from one sample of a study of CD8+ T cells in alopecia areata. This table comes from immunoSEQ multiplex PCR, and its TCRdb copy is limited to in-frame clones, with some not included. This table has under 150,000 clones, roughly 50% appearing once. Sequencing was performed on CD4+ T cells sorted from blood, taken at week 24, from a patient treated with tofacitinib. The receptors were gathered from a human donor with alopecia areata. Each CDR3 is given with its conserved first and last residue. D genes are given only for firm matches. Part of the rows lack a size; the others show once, few, many or a class for expanded clones.

TRBV7-9,16,.,TRBJ1-1,.,TGTGCCAGCAGCCGCACAGGGAACCTAATGAACACTGAAGCTTTCTTT,CASSRTGNLMNTEAFF
TRBV29-1,13,.,TRBJ2-5,.,TGCAGCGTTGGTTTGCCGGCTCAAGAGACCCAGTACTTC,CSVGLPAQETQYF
TRBV29-1,13,.,TRBJ2-5,TRBD1,TGCAGCGTTGGCGGACAGGGGGGGGAGACCCAGTACTTC,CSVGGQGGETQYF
TRBV4-1,17,.,TRBJ1-2,TRBD1,TGCGCCAGCAGCCAAGAAAGCAGTGGCAGGGGGATTAATGGCTACACCTTC,CASSQESSGRGINGYTF
TRBV10-3,12,few,TRBJ1-1,TRBD1,TGTGCCATCAGCCGGACAGGGACTGAAGCTTTCTTT,CAISRTGTEAFF
TRBV18,17,.,TRBJ2-3,.,TGTGCCAGCTCACTAAGGTTCGCGCTCCCGGGCACAGATACGCAGTATTTT,CASSLRFALPGTDTQYF
TRBV30,12,few,TRBJ2-7,.,TGTGCCTGGAGCTCATCCGGCCACGAGCAGTACTTC,CAWSSSGHEQYF
TRBV7-9,13,few,TRBJ2-7,.,TGTGCCAGCTGCCCGGTTTGGAGCTACGAGCAGTACTTC,CASCPVWSYEQYF
TRBV4-3,14,.,TRBJ1-2,.,TGCGCCAGCAGCCAAGATCGGGGGCGAGGAGGCTACACCTTC,CASSQDRGRGGYTF
TRBV9,15,.,TRBJ2-2,TRBD1,TGTGCCAGCAGCTCGGGACAGGGGTACACCGGGGAGCTGTTTTTT,CASSSGQGYTGELFF
TRBV29-1,14,.,TRBJ2-1,TRBD2,TGCAGCGTGGCTAGCGGGGGGTCTTACAATGAGCAGTTCTTC,CSVASGGSYNEQFF
TRBV5-1,11,.,TRBJ2-5,.,TGCGCCAGCACCCAACAAGAGACCCAGTACTTC,CASTQQETQYF
TRBV19,15,.,TRBJ2-2,.,TGTGCCAGTAGTACTCCGGACGGCGGGGCCGGGGAGCTGTTTTTT,CASSTPDGGAGELFF
TRBV10-2,12,few,TRBJ2-7,.,TGCGCCAGCAGTGAAGGAGGATTCGAGCAGTACTTC,CASSEGGFEQYF
TRBV5-6,13,.,TRBJ2-1,.,TGTGCCAGCAGCCCTACGGGGCGCGGTGAGCAGTTCTTC,CASSPTGRGEQFF
TRBV6-5,14,few,TRBJ1-2,.,TGTGCCAGCAGTTACTCCCGGGACTTCTATGGCTACACCTTC,CASSYSRDFYGYTF
TRBV29-1,15,few,TRBJ1-1,.,TGCAGCGTGCTTATCCCGGGACGGGTGAACACTGAAGCTTTCTTT,CSVLIPGRVNTEAFF
TRBV30,11,.,TRBJ2-1,.,TGTGCCTGGGCGCGGGGCAATGAGCAGTTCTTC,CAWARGNEQFF